The 30 T cell receptor beta chains in this list originate from one sample, sequenced in a study of response to subunit inactivated influenza vaccine. One entry per CDR3 protein, called by TCRdb with MiXCR from the RT-PCR reads. Found here are roughly 670,000 distinct CDR3 sequences, 14% of them singletons; the top ten hold approximately 7.6%. The sample was PBMCs from blood, taken 14 to 15 days before vaccination. The receptors come from a man aged 45-65 years who received an inactivated influenza vaccine.

The sample holds a few counts of this clonotype. The J gene is TRBJ2-2, the V gene TRBV10-3, with 7 bases aligning to TRBD1. There are 14 residues in the CDR3. The germline V gene has CDR1 ENHRY and CDR2 SYGVKD. V shed 6 bases and J 0 bases; nucleotides not matched to a gene: 1. The CDR3 loop is CAIRGTANTGELFF. In DNA form, the CDR3 reads TGTGCCATCAGGGGGACAGCGAACACCGGGGAGCTGTTTTTT.

This chain uses TRBV20-1 with TRBJ2-7, with 11 positions matching TRBD2. Germline V gene lookup returns CDR1 DFQATT and CDR2 SNEGSKA (reference sequence). This CDR3 is built from 14 residues. V was pared by 8 bases and J by 4 bases, with 10 bases of the junction left unmatched. DNA of the CDR3: TGCAGTACCGATGGACTAGCGGGTGGTTACGAGCAGTACTTC. It yields the protein CSTDGLAGGYEQYF.

The sample holds many counts of this clonotype. The rearrangement links TRBV5-1 to TRBJ2-6; weak D call: TRBD1 (6 bases). The CDR3 covers 16 residues. The V end was cut by 1 base, the J end by 4 bases, with 12 bases between. Germline V lookup: CDR1 SGHRS, CDR2 YFSETQ. Here the CDR3 reads CASSLRGLRGANVLTF. The CDR3, as DNA: TGCGCCAGCAGCTTGAGGGGGTTGAGAGGGGCCAACGTCCTGACTTTC.

The gene calls are TRBV12-3 or TRBV12-4 and TRBJ2-1, with TRBD1 matching over 7 bases. The CDR3 is 16 amino acids. J lost 12 bases, V lost 4 bases, and 18 bases had no gene match. The CDR3 region is CASSSDRDRARGGQFF. The DNA for the CDR3 is TGTGCCAGCAGTTCGGACCGGGACAGAGCGCGTGGGGGGCAGTTCTTC.

This clonotype was found a few times. V gene TRBV28 combines with J gene TRBJ2-2; no definite D call. V dropped 7 bases and J dropped 3 bases, with 15 bases sitting between them. The CDR3 runs 15 residues. Per germline, CDR1 MDHEN and CDR2 SYDVKM. CDR3 region: CASIGTRTDTGELFF. The DNA for the CDR3 is TGTGCCAGCATAGGCACCCGTACGGACACCGGGGAGCTGTTTTTT.

The table lists this clonotype with a few counts. The rearrangement links TRBV5-1 to TRBJ1-1; maybe TRBD1 (5 bases). The CDR3 totals 14 residues. Germline assignment: CDR1 SGHRS and CDR2 YFSETQ. Trimming removed 2 bases from V and 2 bases from J, with 10 bases in between. The CDR3 DNA is TGCGCCAGCAGCTTCGGGGCTACCAACACTGAAGCTTTCTTT. As protein: CASSFGATNTEAFF. Together with reference TRBV5-1 and TRBJ1-1, the CDR3 gives the full variable domain: KAGVTQTPRYLIKTRGQQVTLSCSPISGHRSVSWYQQTPGQGLQFLFEYFSETQRNKGNFPGRFSGRQFSNSRSEMNVSTLELGDSALYLCASSFGATNTEAFFGQGTRLTVV.

This clonotype has only a few counts. The CDR3 DNA reads as TGTGCCAGCAGCTTAGTCTCCGCCCGGACCGATGGCTACACCTTC. Its protein product is CASSLVSARTDGYTF. The rearrangement links TRBV7-9 to TRBJ1-2; D remains unclear. V lost 1 base to trimming and J lost 6 bases, with 15 bases between them. Per germline, CDR1 SEHNR and CDR2 FQNEAQ (reference sequence). This CDR3 comprises 15 residues.

This clonotype was seen many times. The genes are TRBV15 and TRBJ2-3; 8 bases line up with TRBD1. CDR1 is LNHNV, CDR2 YYDKDF, per germline (reference sequence). The CDR3 spans 16 residues. V shed 1 base, J shed 0 bases, and the junction held 3 bases outside the gene matches. The CDR3 DNA reads as TGTGCCACCAGCAGAGGAGGACAGGGAAGCACAGATACGCAGTATTTT. Residues: CATSRGGQGSTDTQYF.

A word on this clonotype: At one boundary the junction diverges from the germline segment, which might be a read error. The chain carries TRBV24-1 and TRBJ2-1; tentatively, D is TRBD2 (6 bases). CDR3 size: 14 residues. The germline CDR1 and CDR2 sequences are KGHDR and SFDVKD. The CDR3 here is CATSDWDSHNEQFF. The CDR3 bases are TGTGCCACCAGTGACTGGGACTCCCACAATGAGCAGTTCTTC.

The chain uses TRBV20-1 and TRBJ2-4, with D perhaps TRBD2 (5 bases). V was clipped by 1 base and J by 2 bases, with 18 bases between them. Germline V lookup: CDR1 DFQATT, CDR2 SNEGSKA (reference sequence). There are 17 residues in the CDR3. The DNA of the CDR3 is TGCAGTGCTAGAGCGAGGGATCCTGGGGTGACCAAAAACATTCAGTACTTC. Translating gives CSARARDPGVTKNIQYF.

V and J are TRBV7-2 and TRBJ2-5; D unresolved. Germline V gene data show CDR1 as SGHTA and CDR2 as FQGNSA. V was pared by 5 bases and J by 2 bases, with 18 bases between. This CDR3 contains 16 residues. CDR3 region: CASSPRPGRIQETQYF. The CDR3 coding sequence is TGTGCCAGCAGCCCCCGTCCCGGCAGAATACAAGAGACCCAGTACTTC.

This sequence joins TRBV2 and TRBJ2-3; D assignment may be TRBD1 or TRBD2 (5 bases each). The V end lost 3 bases, the J end lost 0 bases, and 13 bases lay between the germline ends. CDR3 length equals 16 residues. Germline V gene sequence: CDR1 SNHLY, CDR2 FYNNEI. CDR3 sequence reads: CASSDWWGSSTDTQYF. The CDR3 bases are TGTGCCAGCAGTGATTGGTGGGGGAGTAGCACAGATACGCAGTATTTT.

The chain employs TRBV7-9 and TRBJ2-1, with unresolved D. The CDR3 has 12 residues. Germline values: CDR1 SEHNR, CDR2 FQNEAQ (reference sequence). V lost 1 base and J 10 bases, leaving 8 bases between the germline ends. The CDR3 spells CASSLGTVEQFF. The CDR3 DNA sequence: TGTGCCAGCAGCTTAGGGACGGTGGAGCAGTTCTTC.

This clonotype was counted a few times. The chain is built from TRBV24-1 and TRBJ2-2; TRBD1 agrees at 8 bases. CDR3 length: 14 amino acids. Germline V gives CDR1 KGHDR, CDR2 SFDVKD. Trimming at V came to 7 bases and at J to 3 bases, leaving 3 bases not matched to a gene. The DNA for the CDR3 is TGTGCCACCAGACAGACAGGGGACACCGGGGAGCTGTTTTTT. Translating it yields CATRQTGDTGELFF.

The chain joins TRBV20-1 to TRBJ1-1; D gene unclear. V lost 6 bases and J lost 8, with 13 bases in between. Looked up from germline, CDR1 is DFQATT and CDR2 is SNEGSKA (reference sequence). The CDR3 loop spans 11 amino acids. The CDR3 region has the DNA TGCAGTGCGTCCATCCCGGTCGAAGCTTTCTTT. Translated, it gives CSASIPVEAFF.

There are a few counts of this clonotype. This chain links TRBV12-2 with TRBJ2-5; the D call TRBD2 from the table was never checked on the DNA. TRBV12-2 is labeled a pseudogene. This CDR3 has 14 amino acids. The CDR3 sequence: CASRFRDFRETQYF. Here the CDR3 DNA reads TGTGCAAGTCGCTTCCGGGACTTCAGAGAGACCCAGTACTTC.

CDR3 sequence (DNA): TGTGCCAGCAGCCAAGAACGGGGGGTCTACAATGAGCAGTTCTTC. It encodes CASSQERGVYNEQFF. This chain connects TRBV14 to TRBJ2-1; TRBD2 agrees at 7 bases. The junction had 2 bases not matched to a gene; V was cut back by 0 bases and J by 3 bases. This CDR3 is built from 15 residues. Germline CDR1 is SGHDN and CDR2 is FVKESK. Full variable domain (rest looked up from reference TRBV14 and TRBJ2-1): EAGVTQFPSHSVIEKGQTVTLRCDPISGHDNLYWYRRVMGKEIKFLLHFVKESKQDESGMPNNRFLAERTGGTYSTLKVQPAELEDSGVYFCASSQERGVYNEQFFGPGTRLTVL.

This chain connects TRBV18 to TRBJ1-5; 9 nucleotides align to TRBD1. Germline V gene data show CDR1 as KGHSH and CDR2 as LQKENI. V gave up 2 bases and J gave up 2 bases; unmatched junction bases: 4. This CDR3 region has 16 residues. Written as DNA, the CDR3 is TGTGCCAGCTCACCAACGGGACAGGGTGGCAATCAGCCCCAGCATTTT. This gives the protein CASSPTGQGGNQPQHF. The full variable domain, its missing parts supplied by reference TRBV18 and TRBJ1-5, is NAGVMQNPRHLVRRRGQEARLRCSPMKGHSHVYWYRQLPEEGLKFMVYLQKENIIDESGMPKERFSAEFPKEGPSILRIQQVVRGDSAAYFCASSPTGQGGNQPQHFGDGTRLSIL.

The rearrangement links TRBV6-5 to TRBJ1-1; possible D gene TRBD1, 5 bases. CDR1 is MNHEY, CDR2 SVGAGI, per germline. The CDR3 totals 14 residues. The ends were cut back, 2 bases at V and 1 base at J, with 8 bases in the middle. This chain's CDR3 is CASSYLQENTEAFF. In DNA form, the CDR3 reads TGTGCCAGCAGTTACCTACAGGAGAACACTGAAGCTTTCTTT.

This clonotype has a handful of counts. This chain links TRBV9 with TRBJ1-2; D ambiguous. The germline V and J ends were trimmed by 5 bases and 4 bases, with 6 bases remaining between them. CDR3 size: 11 residues. Per germline, CDR1 SGDLS and CDR2 YYNGEE. The DNA of the CDR3 is TGTGCCAGCAGGGGAGTCTATGGCTACACCTTC. It encodes CASRGVYGYTF.

This clonotype was observed many times. This chain uses TRBV5-1 with TRBJ2-3; weak D call: TRBD1 (6 bases). Trimming stripped 1 base from V and 1 base from J, with 10 bases between. This CDR3 is built from 15 residues. Per germline, CDR1 SGHRS and CDR2 YFSETQ. CDR3 residues: CASSLTGSGTDTQYF. The CDR3, as DNA: TGCGCCAGCAGCTTGACAGGGTCGGGCACAGATACGCAGTATTTT.

The chain combines TRBV11-2 with TRBJ2-3; 11 bases match TRBD1. The V and J ends lost 7 bases and 3 bases, in that order; junction bases with no gene match: 6. The CDR3 has 15 residues. Looked up from germline, CDR1 is SGHAT and CDR2 is FQNNGV. The CDR3: CASTYRDRGTDTQYF. The CDR3 bases are TGTGCCAGCACTTACCGGGACAGGGGGACAGATACGCAGTATTTT.

This clonotype was detected ten times or more. This chain joins TRBV2 and TRBJ1-4; D ambiguous. The germline V gene encodes CDR1 SNHLY and CDR2 FYNNEI. Trimming stripped 10 bases from V and 8 bases from J, with 14 bases between. This CDR3 is 12 amino acids long. CDR3 residues: CATRGGGEKLFF. Here the CDR3 DNA reads TGTGCCACCCGGGGAGGAGGAGAAAAACTGTTTTTT. Full variable domain (missing parts from reference TRBV2 and TRBJ1-4): EPEVTQTPSHQVTQMGQEVILRCVPISNHLYFYWYRQILGQKVEFLVSFYNNEISEKSEIFDDQFSVERPDGSNFTLKIRSTKLEDSAMYFCATRGGGEKLFFGSGTQLSVL.

V gene TRBV29-1 combines with J gene TRBJ1-2, with 7 positions matching TRBD1. Germline loops: CDR1 SQVTM, CDR2 ANQGSEA. CDR3 length equals 12 residues. Trimming at V came to 5 bases and at J to 4 bases, leaving 4 bases not matched to a gene. CDR3 residues: CSVWDSFYGYTF. DNA for the CDR3: TGCAGCGTTTGGGACAGTTTCTATGGCTACACCTTC.

For this clonotype: A read error is possible here, since a much larger clone lies one base away. This sequence joins TRBV20-1 and TRBJ1-4; D call uncertain. Germline assignment: CDR1 DFQATT and CDR2 SNEGSKA (reference sequence). CDR3 length: 13 residues. The germline V and J ends were trimmed by 7 bases and 4 bases, with 13 bases remaining between them. CDR3 residues: CSDSISVNEKLFF. DNA of the CDR3: TGCAGTGATAGCATTTCAGTTAATGAAAAACTGTTTTTT.

Only a few counts were recorded for this clonotype. The chain uses TRBV20-1 and TRBJ2-1, with D possibly matching TRBD2 (5 bases). This CDR3 has 13 amino acids. CDR1 DFQATT and CDR2 SNEGSKA come from the germline V gene (reference sequence). V was clipped by 8 bases and J by 10 bases, with 21 bases between them. CDR3: CSPDYSHLEEQFF. Here the CDR3 DNA reads TGCAGTCCCGACTATTCCCATCTGGAGGAGCAGTTCTTC.

The rearrangement joins TRBV4-3 to TRBJ2-7; 11 positions match TRBD2. Looked up from germline, CDR1 is LGHNA and CDR2 is YSLEER. The CDR3 consists of 16 residues. V trimming: 0 bases; J trimming: 3 bases; junction bases outside the gene matches: 4. The CDR3 bases are TGCGCCAGCAGCCAAGAAGGGACTAGCGGAAACTACGAGCAGTACTTC. It is translated as CASSQEGTSGNYEQYF.

This clonotype was seen a few times. This sequence joins TRBV29-1 and TRBJ2-4, with a weak D call TRBD2 (5 bases). CDR1 SQVTM and CDR2 ANQGSEA come from the germline V gene. The V end lost 4 bases, the J end lost 8 bases, and 12 bases lay between the germline ends. The CDR3 has 12 residues. The CDR3 region is CSVVGVLDIQYF. The CDR3 DNA reads TGCAGCGTTGTCGGGGTTTTGGACATTCAGTACTTC.

The J gene is TRBJ2-5, the V gene TRBV5-1; D unresolved. Per the germline V gene, CDR1 is SGHRS and CDR2 is YFSETQ. The V end lost 0 bases, the J end lost 5 bases, and 11 bases lay between the germline ends. This CDR3 region has 14 residues. CDR3 sequence reads: CASSLDISWETQYF. For the CDR3, the DNA is TGCGCCAGCAGCTTGGATATTAGCTGGGAGACCCAGTACTTC.

The V call is TRBV12-3 or TRBV12-4, the J call TRBJ2-2; no firm D call. The V end lost 0 bases, the J end lost 3 bases, and 8 bases lay between the germline ends. This CDR3 has 15 amino acids. The CDR3 is CASSLALRDTGELFF. CDR3 bases: TGTGCCAGCAGTTTAGCGCTCCGGGACACCGGGGAGCTGTTTTTT.